This T cell receptor beta chain derives from a study of blood T cells in healthy people across ages. Regarding the study as a whole: Underestimates were what the diversity estimates from one million T cells were considered to be. The recorded TCR beta diversity per million T cells decreased in a roughly linear manner with age.

A sample-barcoded 5' primer and a J-beta primer mix were used in a second PCR of roughly 6 to 11 cycles. Template switching added a 12-random-nucleotide identifier to every cDNA molecule. From the 5' RACE reads, TCRdb called clonotypes with MiXCR, one entry per CDR3 protein. The table shows 700,000 to 900,000 distinct CDR3 sequences, with about a quarter occurring only once. With regard to this clonotype: Its cognate antigen is unknown.

The CDR3 sequence is 10 residues long. Deletions cut 3 bases from V and 16 bases from J, with 9 bases between. Germline V gene lookup returns CDR1 MNHNS and CDR2 SASEGT. The same data also contributed to another study, on T cells of mothers and their children. That study adds: A few healthy Caucasian mothers, along with their six children, were the donors.

This TCR was sampled from a boy younger than 18 in good health. Input material: blood. The V call is TRBV6-1, the J call TRBJ1-4; D is unclear. In DNA form, the CDR3 reads TGTGCCAGCAGTGATCAACTGCGGTTTTTT. The encoded protein is CASSDQLRFF.